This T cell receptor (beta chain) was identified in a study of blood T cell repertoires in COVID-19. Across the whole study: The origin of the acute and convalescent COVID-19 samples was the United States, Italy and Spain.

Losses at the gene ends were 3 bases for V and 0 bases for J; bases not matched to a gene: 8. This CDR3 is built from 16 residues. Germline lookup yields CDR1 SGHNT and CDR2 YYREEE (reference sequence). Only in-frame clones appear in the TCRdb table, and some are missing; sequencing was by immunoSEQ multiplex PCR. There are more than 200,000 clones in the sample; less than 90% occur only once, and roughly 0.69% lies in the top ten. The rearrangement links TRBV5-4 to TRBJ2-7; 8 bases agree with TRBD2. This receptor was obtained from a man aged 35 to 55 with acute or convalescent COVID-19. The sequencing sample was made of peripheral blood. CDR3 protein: CASSSLAGGYSYEQYF. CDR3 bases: TGTGCCAGCAGCTCACTGGCGGGGGGCTACTCCTACGAGCAGTACTTC.